One TCR beta chain is described in this entry. Other DNA sequences in the sample encode the same CDR3. The data are from a study of blood T cell repertoires in COVID-19. Background on the study: Sample material is recorded as cDNA or gDNA derived from T cells, B-cell-depleted T cells, or PBMCs.

Methods used by the authors: Quantification of nucleated cells was approximated via reference gene primer amplification. TCRdb keeps only in-frame clones here, not all; method: immunoSEQ multiplex PCR. That table supplies the V and J calls and clone size; D and trimming were determined from the DNA. The repertoire includes approximately 200,000 clones, around four fifths of them detected once, and about 10% sits in the top ten. V dropped 1 base and J dropped 4 bases, with 8 bases sitting between them. Germline CDR1 SGHRS, CDR2 YFSETQ. There are 13 residues in the CDR3. The TCR comes from a woman older than 75 with COVID-19, enrolled during active disease. The chain recombines TRBV5-1 with TRBJ1-1; D perhaps matches TRBD1 (5 bases). The material sequenced was peripheral blood. CDR3 sequence reads: CASSLPGGTEAFF. CDR3 in DNA: TGCGCCAGCAGCTTGCCGGGGGGCACTGAAGCTTTCTTT.